Reported below is one TCR beta chain. The antigen this receptor binds is unknown. No base quality values were provided; no much bigger clone lies one nucleotide off. The source of the sample is a study of cytomegalovirus exposure and HLA in healthy donors (TCRdb year 2017). About the investigation overall: According to an earlier analysis of 550 to 700 of the donors, 150 million to 200 million T cells yielded 90 million to 140 million unique TCR beta sequences and 276 Gb of sequence data. About 280 gigabases of sequencing data and around 85 million unique TCR sequences made up an early release that covered several hundred HLA-typed donors. The genetic ancestry cluster associated with self-reported Caucasian donors included around 76% of the roughly 400 genotyped donors. The study aimed to test whether signatures of past pathogen exposure could be identified by cataloging public T cell receptors. The study used immunosequencing to profile the T cell repertoires of under 700 subjects and linked those repertoires to cytomegalovirus serostatus. A separate validation cohort of over a hundred different subjects was used in addition to the 666-subject first cohort. The study combined high-throughput TCR immunosequencing, statistical association of individual TCRs with disease status, and machine learning to predict cytomegalovirus infection status. A later analysis re-examined previously published TCR beta repertoires from just over 650 donors and added high-resolution HLA genotyping to investigate patterns of TCR occurrence. In the later analysis, no new phenotypic data were used to find candidate immune exposures; instead, reliance was placed on TCR beta sequences and their occurrence across donors. In an earlier analysis of 587 of the donors, high-throughput TCR beta sequencing was used to judge whether each TCR beta V gene segment behaved as functional or pseudogenic. Donor age, sex, ethnicity and CMV serostatus were collected together with the repertoire data. A later genetic analysis used genome-wide SNP genotypes for about three fifths of the roughly 700 donors, treating that subset as a discovery cohort. All discovery cohort repertoires had been generated on a single sequencing platform. Both class I and class II loci were covered by HLA typing, at four-digit resolution. The number of donors typed differed by locus, with about 629-630 for A, B, C, DRB1 and DQB1, roughly 550 for DQA1, 600 to 610 for DPA1, and approximately 470 for DPB1. Roughly 5 DR-DQ haplotypes were handled as single units for association and clustering, since linkage in the cohort was strong. Across 398 genotyped donors of the cohort, an average of roughly 230,000 unique TCR beta nucleotide sequences per donor were sequenced, and approximately 19% of those sequences were non-productive. The full study reports these points: In an earlier analysis of more than 500 of the donors, most TCR beta V segments appeared in productive rearrangements about 87% or about 30% of the time, broadly matching IMGT annotations. A group of highly shared sequence variants was considered likely to be a technical artifact of the sequencing pipeline. A total of fewer than 200 TCR beta chains were listed by the study as associated with cytomegalovirus. The authors suggested that the approach could potentially be generalized to other disease states and immunological phenotypes. Some IMGT-functional V segments, including TRBV6-2 and TRBV6-3, could not be told apart with the 87-base-pair reads, so those segments were excluded. Three of the identified cytomegalovirus-associated TCR beta chains were confirmed in vitro to be specific for cytomegalovirus antigens. When HLA alleles, especially DR and DQ, strongly co-occurred, attributing TCR associations to individual alleles was difficult. Cytomegalovirus status was reported to be diagnosed by the classifier with high specificity and sensitivity in both the original and validation cohorts. According to a later genetic analysis, donors in an Asian-associated ancestry cluster had fewer N-insertions in productive TCRs than the roughly 670-donor mean. Because HLA typing was unavailable for some donors at each locus, only the typed subset was used in association tests. According to a later analysis, most CMV-associated TCR beta chains appeared to be HLA-restricted, and the HLA associations seemed to be driven largely by CMV exposure. In a later analysis, HLA-associated TCR beta chains showed more clonal expansion and lower generation probabilities than non-associated chains that were equally common. Linkage disequilibrium might explain the correlated functional status among segregating V segments, but an unknown experimental factor could not be ruled out. Fewer than 20 rarely observed V segments, including chromosome 9 orphons, were excluded from the earlier analysis of a few hundred of the donors because counts were too low. A further reported finding was that TCR beta sequences accurately predicted the HLA-A and HLA-B alleles for most subjects in the first cohort. In a later analysis, TCR association rates were found to vary across HLA loci, with the most associated TCRs seen for DRB1 alleles and the fewest for HLA-C alleles. Several of the top co-occurrence clusters appeared to be linked to parvovirus B19, influenza, CMV and Epstein-Barr virus, according to a later analysis. CMV serostatus was the only immune exposure information available for the cohort. V-gene and J-gene trimming of TCR beta chains was associated with a missense DCLRE1C variant in a later genetic analysis, and the association was replicated in an independent cohort. Most TCR sequences were seen in very few donors, while some public TCRs were found in many individuals. Presence/absence analyses assumed roughly uniform sequencing depth across donors, an assumption that may not hold. This cohort had only TCR beta chains sequenced, and the lack of alpha or paired-chain data limited which features could be detected. A later analysis associated 16,951 TCR beta sequences with specific HLA alleles at a false discovery rate of 0.05.

The cohort comprised 550 to 700 healthy bone marrow donors. All cohort members were sampled while nominally healthy, although unrecorded immune exposures were likely present. The donor was CMV seronegative and was included in the group of a few hundred seronegative cohort members. Every donor gave a peripheral blood sample, and the peripheral blood mononuclear cells from that sample were used for TCR beta sequencing. Genomic DNA was extracted from the blood cell samples with the Qiagen DNeasy Blood Extraction Kit. At the junction V is shortened by 6 bases and J by 4 bases; bases outside the gene matches: 9. There are 16 amino acids in the CDR3, from cysteine to phenylalanine inclusive. The sequence is cut down to CDR3 DNA, 48 bases in frame from base 1. CDR1 is given as MRHNA and CDR2 as SNTAGT, both from the germline V gene. The receptor library was made with the immunoSEQ multiplex PCR assay. A mixture of 60 forward primers for TCR Vbeta segments and 13 reverse primers for TCR Jbeta segments was used in the multiplex PCR. The CDR3 region of rearranged TCR beta genes was amplified from genomic DNA by a multiplex PCR assay. The amplified TCR beta libraries were sequenced on the Illumina HiSeq System as 87-base-pair reads. The study's processing was this. A later analysis tallied 80 million to 95 million unique TCR beta chains across the approximately 670 repertoires, and roughly 11 million of those chains were shared by two or more donors. Raw reads were error-corrected and collapsed into unique sequences with a nearest-neighbor algorithm that merged closely related sequences to remove PCR and sequencing errors. CDR3 sequences were aligned to IMGT reference sequences to assign V, D and J gene segments. For a sequence to be retained, a match of at least six nucleotides to both a V gene segment and a J gene segment was required. Rearrangements were called productive when the CDR3 lacked stop codons and stayed in frame with V and J; all others were non-productive. Following IMGT convention, CDR3 was defined as the stretch from the second conserved V-encoded cysteine up to the conserved J-encoded phenylalanine. The earlier analysis of 550 to 650 of the donors excluded any sequence lacking an unambiguous match to a single V gene segment. In an earlier analysis of more than 500 of the donors, a V segment was called functional when productive rearrangements were above 56.7%, and segregating when the standard deviation between donors exceeded 5%. To diagnose cytomegalovirus status from the catalog of TCR beta chain sequences, a statistical classification framework was built. A later analysis assigned V and J genes by comparing TCR nucleotide sequences with IMGT/GENE-DB human TR gene sequences. In a later analysis, CDR3 sequences and most-parsimonious VDJ recombination scenarios were assigned using the TCRdist pipeline. A later analysis defined each TCR beta chain by its CDR3 amino acid sequence plus V-gene family, and excluded reads lacking a unique V-gene family. A later analysis removed roughly 590 highly shared, low-generation-probability nucleotide sequences to deal with suspected cross-contamination and a sequencing artifact. A later analysis calculated a clonal expansion index for each public chain from normalized within-repertoire ranks of inferred template counts. In a later analysis, generation probabilities were computed with a VDJ recombination model fitted to out-of-frame rearrangements, and the resulting probabilities were checked against IGoR. In a later analysis, hypergeometric tests were used to score TCR-TCR, TCR-HLA and TCR-CMV co-occurrence, with a repertoire-size bias correction applied to TCR pairs. A later analysis estimated false discovery rates by permuting HLA or CMV assignments 20 times. In a later analysis, co-occurring TCRs were grouped with DBSCAN, and TCRdist sequence similarity was added when clustering was performed within HLA-allele-positive subsets. Repertoires with fewer than 30,000 or more than 120,000 public chains were left out of co-occurrence clustering, as were roughly five repertoires with anomalous nucleotide sharing. TCRdb's version of the immuneACCESS table is confined to in-frame rearrangements and falls short of the full clone set. An unresolved V gene accounts for under half of the shortfall where checked; the remainder is of unknown origin. V and J calls and clone size follow that table, whereas D and trimming were derived from the DNA. Counted in this sample were nearly 110,000 clones; 77% of them appeared once. The ten largest clones capture about 4.3% of the sample.

The sample was PBMCs. Recombination linked TRBV6-4 to TRBJ2-7; TRBD2 lines up with 13 middle nucleotides. The receptor was derived from a male donor in good health and CMV-seronegative. The encoded CDR3 is CASRTTGTSGIYEQYF. The DNA sequence follows: TGTGCCAGCAGGACCACCGGGACTAGCGGGATATACGAGCAGTACTTC.